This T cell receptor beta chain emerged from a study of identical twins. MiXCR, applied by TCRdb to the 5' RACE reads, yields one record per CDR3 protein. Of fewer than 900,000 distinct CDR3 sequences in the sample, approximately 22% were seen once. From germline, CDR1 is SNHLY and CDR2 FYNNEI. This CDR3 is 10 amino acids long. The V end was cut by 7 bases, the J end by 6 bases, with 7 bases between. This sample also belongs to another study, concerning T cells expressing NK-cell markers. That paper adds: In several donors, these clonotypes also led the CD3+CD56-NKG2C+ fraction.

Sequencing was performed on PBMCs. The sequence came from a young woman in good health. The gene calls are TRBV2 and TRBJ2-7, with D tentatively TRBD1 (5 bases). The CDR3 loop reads CASKGFEQYF. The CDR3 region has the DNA TGTGCCAGCAAGGGGTTCGAGCAGTACTTC.